Sequencing of this T cell receptor beta chain was carried out in a study of breast tumors, draining lymph nodes, adjacent tissues. The CDR3 sequence is 14 residues long. V gave up 2 bases and J gave up 6 bases, with 10 bases separating them. A word on this clonotype: A clone one base away is much larger, so this may be a read error.

TCRdb re-derived calls from the multiplex PCR reads in MiXCR, one entry per CDR3 protein. The profile shows some 230,000 distinct CDR3 sequences, 34% of them singletons. The lymph nodes were axillary draining lymph nodes from breast cancer patients. The source of this sequence is a female donor with breast cancer. Some clones in this sample may be carry-over from other donors' samples. This chain links TRBV12-3 or TRBV12-4 with TRBJ2-2; D is ambiguous. The sample taken for sequencing was axillary lymph node tissue. CDR3: CASSLLTGSGELFF. In DNA, the CDR3 is TGTGCCAGCAGTTTATTAACGGGCTCCGGGGAGCTGTTTTTT.